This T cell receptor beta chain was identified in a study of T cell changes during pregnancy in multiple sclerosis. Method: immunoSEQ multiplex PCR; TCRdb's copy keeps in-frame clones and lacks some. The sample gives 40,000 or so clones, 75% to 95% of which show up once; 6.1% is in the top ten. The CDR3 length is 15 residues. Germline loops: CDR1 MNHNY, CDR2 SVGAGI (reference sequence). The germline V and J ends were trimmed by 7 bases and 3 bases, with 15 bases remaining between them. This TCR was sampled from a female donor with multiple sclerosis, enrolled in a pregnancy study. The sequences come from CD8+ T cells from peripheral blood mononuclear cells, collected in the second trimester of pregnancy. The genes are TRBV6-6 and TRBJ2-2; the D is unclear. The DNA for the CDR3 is TGTGCCAGCAAAGAGGCGGATCGGGACACCGGGGAGCTGTTTTTT. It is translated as CASKEADRDTGELFF.